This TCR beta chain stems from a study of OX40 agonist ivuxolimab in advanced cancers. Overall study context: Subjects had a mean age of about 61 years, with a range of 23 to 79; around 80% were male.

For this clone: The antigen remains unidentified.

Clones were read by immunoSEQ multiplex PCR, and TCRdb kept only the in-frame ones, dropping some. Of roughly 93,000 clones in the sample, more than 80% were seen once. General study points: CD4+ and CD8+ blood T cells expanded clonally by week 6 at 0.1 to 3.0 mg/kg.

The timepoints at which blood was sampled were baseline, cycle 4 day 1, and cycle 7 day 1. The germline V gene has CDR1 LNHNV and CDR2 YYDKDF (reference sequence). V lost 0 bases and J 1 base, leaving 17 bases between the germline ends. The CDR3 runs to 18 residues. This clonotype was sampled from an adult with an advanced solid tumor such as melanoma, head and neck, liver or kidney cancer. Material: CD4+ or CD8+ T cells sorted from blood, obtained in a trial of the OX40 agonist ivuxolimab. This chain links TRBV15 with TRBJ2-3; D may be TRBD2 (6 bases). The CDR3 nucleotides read TGTGCCACCAGCAGAGATTGGGAAGCGCGGGAAGGCACAGATACGCAGTATTTT. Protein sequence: CATSRDWEAREGTDTQYF.